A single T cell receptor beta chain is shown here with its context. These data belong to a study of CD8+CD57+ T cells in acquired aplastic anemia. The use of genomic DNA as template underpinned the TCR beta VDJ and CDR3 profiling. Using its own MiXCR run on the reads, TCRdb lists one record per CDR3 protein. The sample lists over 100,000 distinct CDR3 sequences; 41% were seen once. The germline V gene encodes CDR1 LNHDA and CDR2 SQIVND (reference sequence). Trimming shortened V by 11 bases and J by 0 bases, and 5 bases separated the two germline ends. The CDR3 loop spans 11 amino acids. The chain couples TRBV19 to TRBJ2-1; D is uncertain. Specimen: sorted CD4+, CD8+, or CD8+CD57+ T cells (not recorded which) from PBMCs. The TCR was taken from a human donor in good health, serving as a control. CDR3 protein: CAGTSYNEQFF. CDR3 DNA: TGTGCCGGTACCTCCTACAATGAGCAGTTCTTC.